This T cell receptor (beta chain) was obtained from a study of T cells after yellow fever vaccination. Overall study results and limits: Booster samples showed a return of most primary-vaccination clones (roughly 95% CD4, roughly 85% CD8).

V lost 5 bases and J lost 4, with 20 bases in between. The germline V gene has CDR1 MGHRA and CDR2 YSYEKL. The CDR3 has 16 residues. TCRdb re-called the 5' RACE reads through MiXCR, storing one row per CDR3 protein. Among under 350,000 distinct CDR3 sequences listed, roughly 4.3% were seen once. Points on this clonotype: No antigen is known for it.

The rearrangement links TRBV4-1 to TRBJ1-1, with a weak D call TRBD1 (6 bases). This clonotype was obtained from a man between 18 and 29 years old who received the YFV17D yellow fever vaccine. The input for sequencing was PBMCs, taken 5 days after the yellow fever booster vaccination. CDR3 protein: CASSSREGRGATEAFF. As DNA, the CDR3 is TGCGCCAGCAGCTCGAGGGAGGGCAGGGGAGCCACTGAAGCTTTCTTT.